The subject of this entry is one T cell receptor beta chain. The source of the sample is a study of blood T cell repertoires in COVID-19. With 4 bases removed from V and 1 base from J, the gap between germline ends came to 13 bases. Germline CDR1 is MNHEY and CDR2 is SMNVEV (reference sequence). The CDR3 is 15 amino acids. Only in-frame clones appear in the TCRdb table, and some are missing; sequencing was by immunoSEQ multiplex PCR. Of 200,000 to 300,000 clones in the sample, about 83% are singletons; the top ten hold roughly 5%. This chain connects TRBV27 to TRBJ1-1, with a weak D call TRBD1 (5 bases). Input material: peripheral blood. The TCR was taken from a human donor in a cohort sampled during active COVID-19. CDR3 in DNA: TGTGCCAGCAGTTCCCCGTGGGGGGGGAACACTGAAGCTTTCTTT. Translation gives CASSSPWGGNTEAFF.